This T cell receptor (beta chain) derives from a study of CD8+CD57+ T cells in acquired aplastic anemia. An expansion of CD8+CD57+ cells by flow cytometry had been shown in patients chosen for sequencing. Severe acquired aplastic anemia was diagnosed in all patients. The study sampled blood from patients who had received no therapy. Genomic DNA templated the TCR beta VDJ and CDR3 profiling. From the reads, TCRdb called clonotypes with MiXCR, one entry per CDR3 protein. Here the sample spans approximately 130,000 distinct CDR3 sequences, 50% to 60% being singletons. The V end was cut by 10 bases, the J end by 8 bases, with 15 bases between. The CDR3 extends over 12 amino acids.

The J gene is TRBJ2-1, the V gene TRBV12-3 or TRBV12-4; D is possibly TRBD1 or TRBD2 (5 bases each). Sequencing input: sorted CD4+, CD8+, or CD8+CD57+ T cells (not recorded which) from PBMCs. This receptor was identified in a human donor with aplastic anemia. Here the CDR3 reads CATSPGDHEQFF. CDR3 in DNA: TGTGCCACAAGTCCCGGGGACCATGAGCAGTTCTTC.